The rows below give T cell receptor beta chains drawn from one sample of a study of T cell responses to AZD1222 COVID-19 vaccine. This table comes from immunoSEQ multiplex PCR, and its TCRdb copy is limited to in-frame clones, with some not included. This table has 65,000 to 70,000 clones, around four fifths appearing once. Here the sequenced sample was peripheral blood, taken 28 days after the second AZD1222 dose. The receptors here all came from an adult who received the AZD1222 COVID-19 vaccine. The CDR3 runs from the conserved cysteine through the conserved F or W. The order of the fields is V gene, D gene, clone size, J gene, CDR3 DNA, CDR3 protein. The D gene is left open where the match is weak. Part of the rows lack a size; the others show once, few, many or a class for expanded clones.

v_call: TRBV28
d_call: TRBD2
clone_size: NA
j_call: TRBJ2-5
cdr3_nt: TGTGCCAGCAACGCGGTAGCGGGGGGGCTCAAGGAGACCCAGTACTTC
cdr3_aa: CASNAVAGGLKETQYF

v_call: TRBV10-1
d_call: NA
clone_size: NA
j_call: TRBJ2-1
cdr3_nt: TGCGCCAGCAGTCGGGACCTCAGCTCCTACAATGAGCAGTTCTTC
cdr3_aa: CASSRDLSSYNEQFF

v_call: TRBV7-9
d_call: TRBD1
clone_size: NA
j_call: TRBJ2-3
cdr3_nt: TGTGCCAGCAGCTCAGGGGGTGCTTACGGCACAGATACGCAGTATTTT
cdr3_aa: CASSSGGAYGTDTQYF

v_call: TRBV18
d_call: NA
clone_size: NA
j_call: TRBJ2-7
cdr3_nt: TGTGCCAGCTCACCCGCAGGAGGCTACGAGCAGTACTTC
cdr3_aa: CASSPAGGYEQYF

v_call: TRBV29-1
d_call: NA
clone_size: few
j_call: TRBJ2-7
cdr3_nt: TGCAGCGTTCTCTTACAGGTGCGAGCTGACGAGCAGTACTTC
cdr3_aa: CSVLLQVRADEQYF

v_call: TRBV27
d_call: NA
clone_size: once
j_call: TRBJ1-1
cdr3_nt: TGTGCCAGCAGTTTTGGCAGTATGTTGAACACTGAAGCTTTCTTT
cdr3_aa: CASSFGSMLNTEAFF

v_call: TRBV2
d_call: NA
clone_size: NA
j_call: TRBJ1-1
cdr3_nt: TGTGCCAGCAGTATTACAGAGGTCGAAGCTTTCTTT
cdr3_aa: CASSITEVEAFF

v_call: TRBV5-1
d_call: NA
clone_size: NA
j_call: TRBJ1-1
cdr3_nt: TGCGCCAGCAGCTTGGCCGGCAACACTGAAGCTTTCTTT
cdr3_aa: CASSLAGNTEAFF

v_call: TRBV12-5
d_call: NA
clone_size: NA
j_call: TRBJ2-3
cdr3_nt: TGTGCTAGTGGGGGAGTGGGAGATACGCAGTATTTT
cdr3_aa: CASGGVGDTQYF

v_call: TRBV3-1/TRBV3-2
d_call: NA
clone_size: NA
j_call: TRBJ2-1
cdr3_nt: TGTGCCAGCAGTCCGCGGCGGGGCGGGGAGGAGTTCTTC
cdr3_aa: CASSPRRGGEEFF

v_call: TRBV10-2
d_call: NA
clone_size: NA
j_call: TRBJ1-1
cdr3_nt: TGCGCCAGCAGTGAGTCGACGGTTCCGAACACTGAAGCTTTCTTT
cdr3_aa: CASSESTVPNTEAFF

v_call: TRBV11-2
d_call: TRBD1
clone_size: many
j_call: TRBJ1-3
cdr3_nt: TGTGCCAGCAGCGTACAGGGGGCTGGCGGAAACACCATATATTTT
cdr3_aa: CASSVQGAGGNTIYF

v_call: TRBV18
d_call: NA
clone_size: NA
j_call: TRBJ1-2
cdr3_nt: TGTGCCAGCTCCCCAAGACTAATGCTGGATGGCTACACCTTC
cdr3_aa: CASSPRLMLDGYTF

v_call: TRBV5-1
d_call: TRBD2
clone_size: NA
j_call: TRBJ2-1
cdr3_nt: TGCGCCAGCAGCTTGGCTAGCGGGAACTACAATGAGCAGTTCTTC
cdr3_aa: CASSLASGNYNEQFF

v_call: TRBV5-6
d_call: NA
clone_size: NA
j_call: TRBJ1-1
cdr3_nt: TGTGCCAGCAGCCAGGAGGGAGTTGAAGCTTTCTTT
cdr3_aa: CASSQEGVEAFF

v_call: TRBV11-3
d_call: NA
clone_size: once
j_call: TRBJ2-2
cdr3_nt: TGTGCCAGCAGCTTAGTGAGGGGGAAGCTGTTTTTT
cdr3_aa: CASSLVRGKLFF

v_call: TRBV11-3
d_call: TRBD1
clone_size: NA
j_call: TRBJ2-4
cdr3_nt: TGTGCCAGCAGCTTCGGCGGGACAGGGGTCTCAGGGAACATTCAGTACTTC
cdr3_aa: CASSFGGTGVSGNIQYF

v_call: TRBV7-9
d_call: TRBD1
clone_size: NA
j_call: TRBJ1-6
cdr3_nt: TGTGCCAGCAGCTTAGTGGGCATGGGACAGAATTCACCCCTCCACTTT
cdr3_aa: CASSLVGMGQNSPLHF

v_call: TRBV11-3
d_call: NA
clone_size: NA
j_call: TRBJ2-7
cdr3_nt: TGTGCCAGCAGCGTACAGGGCGTGATGTCCTACGAGCAGTACTTC
cdr3_aa: CASSVQGVMSYEQYF

v_call: TRBV7-2
d_call: NA
clone_size: NA
j_call: TRBJ2-7
cdr3_nt: TGTGCCAGCAGCTTAGAGGAGGCCAGGCCCGAGCAGTACTTC
cdr3_aa: CASSLEEARPEQYF

v_call: TRBV7-8
d_call: NA
clone_size: NA
j_call: TRBJ1-5
cdr3_nt: TGTGCCAGCAGCTTAACGGGGGGGAATCAGCCCCAGCATTTT
cdr3_aa: CASSLTGGNQPQHF

v_call: TRBV5-1
d_call: NA
clone_size: NA
j_call: TRBJ2-3
cdr3_nt: TGCGCCAACCGCCGGGACCTTGGCGCAGATACGCAGTATTTT
cdr3_aa: CANRRDLGADTQYF

v_call: TRBV11-2
d_call: NA
clone_size: NA
j_call: TRBJ2-5
cdr3_nt: TGTGCCAGCAGCTTGTCGACGGGGACCCAGTACTTC
cdr3_aa: CASSLSTGTQYF

v_call: TRBV4-2
d_call: NA
clone_size: NA
j_call: TRBJ2-7
cdr3_nt: TGTGCCAGCAGCCAAGGCCGGACTCGCGCCGAGCAGTACTTC
cdr3_aa: CASSQGRTRAEQYF

v_call: TRBV29-1
d_call: TRBD1
clone_size: NA
j_call: TRBJ1-2
cdr3_nt: TGCAGCGGGGGGACAGCATATGGCTACACCTTC
cdr3_aa: CSGGTAYGYTF

v_call: TRBV9
d_call: TRBD1
clone_size: once
j_call: TRBJ2-7
cdr3_nt: TGTGCCAGCAGCCCCAGGGGGCAGGGCACTGGGGGGAGCGTTTACGAGCAGTACTTC
cdr3_aa: CASSPRGQGTGGSVYEQYF

v_call: TRBV20-1
d_call: NA
clone_size: NA
j_call: TRBJ1-4
cdr3_nt: TGCAGTGCTAGTGGTACAACTCCTAGCAGTGAAAAACTGTTTTTT
cdr3_aa: CSASGTTPSSEKLFF

v_call: TRBV19
d_call: TRBD1
clone_size: NA
j_call: TRBJ1-5
cdr3_nt: TGTGCCAGCGAGGACAGGGTGGGTCAGCCCCAGCATTTT
cdr3_aa: CASEDRVGQPQHF

v_call: TRBV11-3
d_call: NA
clone_size: NA
j_call: TRBJ1-1
cdr3_nt: TGTGCCAGCAGACCCGGTCCGACGGGGGGTGAAGCTTTCTTT
cdr3_aa: CASRPGPTGGEAFF

v_call: TRBV6-5
d_call: TRBD1
clone_size: large
j_call: TRBJ2-7
cdr3_nt: TGTGCCAGCAGTTACAGGCGGACAGGGGAATACGAGCAGTACTTC
cdr3_aa: CASSYRRTGEYEQYF